Below are 25 T cell receptor beta chains sequenced from a single sample in a study of blood T cell repertoires in COVID-19. Sequencing was performed with immunoSEQ multiplex PCR; in TCRdb, only in-frame clones are kept and a portion is missing. This repertoire shows tens of thousands of clones, 89% found once; its top ten account for 9%. The sample was peripheral blood. Receptors were obtained from a man at least 80 years old with active or convalescent COVID-19.

The rearrangement uses TRBV11-2 and TRBJ2-2; no clear D gene. The CDR3 totals 15 residues. Looked up from germline, CDR1 is SGHAT and CDR2 is FQNNGV. Trimming cost V 1 base and J 2 bases, with 8 bases left between them. DNA for the CDR3: TGTGCCAGCAGCTTAGTAGCTGCTAACACCGGGGAGCTGTTTTTT. This sequence encodes CASSLVAANTGELFF.

The gene calls are TRBV3-1 (or the pseudogene TRBV3-2) and TRBJ2-5; D is possibly TRBD2 (5 bases). The CDR3 loop spans 15 amino acids. Germline CDR1 is LGHDT and CDR2 is YNNKEL (reference sequence). V lost 1 base to trimming and J lost 2 bases, with 11 bases between them. CDR3 in DNA: TGTGCCAGCAGCCAAGGAAAGGACTTACAAGAGACCCAGTACTTC. Its translation is CASSQGKDLQETQYF.

CDR3 coding DNA: TGTGCCAGCATAGAAGGGGGGAACAGGGGTGAGCAGTACTTC. It specifies CASIEGGNRGEQYF. The gene calls are TRBV6-5 and TRBJ2-7, with D perhaps matching TRBD1 (7 bases). Trimming took off 7 bases at V and 7 bases at J, with 20 bases between the two ends. The CDR3 runs to 14 residues. Per the germline V gene, CDR1 is MNHEY and CDR2 is SVGAGI.

The chain combines TRBV7-2 with TRBJ2-6, with D uncertain. CDR1 and CDR2 from the germline V gene are SGHTA and FQGNSA. This CDR3 is built from 16 residues. V dropped 0 bases and J dropped 0 bases, with 6 bases sitting between them. The chain's CDR3 is CASSLAPGSGANVLTF. CDR3 DNA: TGTGCCAGCAGCTTAGCCCCCGGCTCTGGGGCCAACGTCCTGACTTTC.

The rearrangement joins TRBV4-3 to TRBJ2-3; 13 bases fit TRBD2. The CDR3 is made up of 17 amino acids. Germline lookup yields CDR1 LGHNA and CDR2 YSLEER. Trimming took 1 base from V and 5 from J; bases not matched to a gene: 6. The CDR3 protein is CASSQVTLAGGEDTQYF. The DNA for the CDR3 is TGCGCCAGCAGCCAAGTGACACTAGCGGGGGGGGAAGATACGCAGTATTTT.

The chain is built from TRBV5-1 and TRBJ2-3, with 8 bases matching TRBD2. The CDR3 runs to 14 residues. V was clipped by 4 bases and J by 5 bases; unmatched bases: 6. Germline CDR1 and CDR2: SGHRS and YFSETQ. The CDR3 nucleotides read TGCGCCAGCAGCCCCGGGGGGGGTCAAGATACGCAGTATTTT. Its protein is CASSPGGGQDTQYF.

This rearrangement joins TRBV4-1 to TRBJ1-2; tentative D call: TRBD1 (6 bases). The CDR3 covers 14 residues. The germline CDR1 and CDR2 sequences are MGHRA and YSYEKL. V was cut by 0 bases and J by 8 bases, with 13 bases left in between. CDR3 nucleotide sequence: TGCGCCAGCAGCCAAGACCGAGGTACAGGGGGCTACACCTTC. Translation gives CASSQDRGTGGYTF.

V and J are TRBV19 and TRBJ1-1, with 8 bases that match TRBD1. Trimming took 5 bases from V and 0 from J; bases not matched to a gene: 14. Germline CDR1 is LNHDA and CDR2 is SQIVND (reference sequence). The CDR3 covers 18 residues. CDR3 coding DNA: TGTGCCAGTAGTCCAGGCGGTCAGGGGGCTGGATTGAACACTGAAGCTTTCTTT. Translation: CASSPGGQGAGLNTEAFF.

Note on this clone: Other DNA sequences from this sample encode an identical CDR3 as well. The chain links TRBV11-2 to TRBJ1-1, with 8 positions matching TRBD1. CDR1 is SGHAT and CDR2 is FQNNGV in the germline V gene. CDR3 length equals 16 residues. The ends lost 5 bases at V and 6 bases at J; junction bases unmatched: 14. DNA of the CDR3: TGTGCCAGCAGCCTAGCATGGACAGGGAAAAGAGCTGAAGCTTTCTTT. It encodes CASSLAWTGKRAEAFF. Looking up the rest from reference TRBV11-2 and TRBJ1-1 gives the full variable domain: EAGVAQSPRYKIIEKRQSVAFWCNPISGHATLYWYQQILGQGPKLLIQFQNNGVVDDSQLPKDRFSAERLKGVDSTLKIQPAKLEDSAVYLCASSLAWTGKRAEAFFGQGTRLTVV.

This rearrangement joins TRBV28 to TRBJ2-1; 9 nucleotides agree with TRBD1. V trimming: 8 bases; J trimming: 3 bases; junction bases outside the gene matches: 8. The CDR3 length is 15 residues. The germline V gene encodes CDR1 MDHEN and CDR2 SYDVKM. The CDR3 loop is CASPPDRGNYNEQFF. CDR3 bases: TGTGCCAGCCCCCCCGACAGGGGGAACTACAATGAGCAGTTCTTC. The full variable domain, its missing parts supplied by reference TRBV28 and TRBJ2-1, is DVKVTQSSRYLVKRTGEKVFLECVQDMDHENMFWYRQDPGLGLRLIYFSYDVKMKEKGDIPEGYSVSREKKERFSLILESASTNQTSMYLCASPPDRGNYNEQFFGPGTRLTVL.

V gene TRBV5-4 combines with J gene TRBJ1-2, with 7 bases lining up with TRBD1. The CDR3 runs 15 residues. Germline CDR1 is SGHNT and CDR2 is YYREEE (reference sequence). V was clipped by 5 bases and J by 2 bases; unmatched bases: 9. The chain's CDR3 is CASSSIWDRNYGYTF. The DNA of the CDR3 is TGTGCCAGCAGTTCCATCTGGGACAGAAACTATGGCTACACCTTC.

The chain carries TRBV11-2 and TRBJ2-1, with 7 bases that match TRBD2. J gave up 0 bases and V 5 bases, and 4 bases lay outside the gene matches. The CDR3 is made up of 15 amino acids. CDR1 is SGHAT, CDR2 FQNNGV, per germline. CDR3 nucleotide sequence: TGTGCCAGCAGCCGCGGGAGCTACTCCTACAATGAGCAGTTCTTC. Translating gives CASSRGSYSYNEQFF. The full variable domain, completed using reference TRBV11-2 and TRBJ2-1, is EAGVAQSPRYKIIEKRQSVAFWCNPISGHATLYWYQQILGQGPKLLIQFQNNGVVDDSQLPKDRFSAERLKGVDSTLKIQPAKLEDSAVYLCASSRGSYSYNEQFFGPGTRLTVL.

The J gene is TRBJ1-2, the V gene TRBV25-1, with TRBD1 matching 7 bases. This CDR3 is built from 15 residues. V shed 0 bases, J shed 3 bases, and the junction held 4 bases outside the gene matches. From germline, CDR1 is MGHDK and CDR2 SYGVNS. The DNA for the CDR3 is TGTGCCAGCAGTGAATATTACAGGGGTGACTATGGCTACACCTTC. Its translation: CASSEYYRGDYGYTF.

The chain uses TRBV2 and TRBJ2-5, with 7 nucleotides matching TRBD2. Trimming took 4 bases from V and 5 from J; bases not matched to a gene: 4. The CDR3 is 13 amino acids. Looked up from germline, CDR1 is SNHLY and CDR2 is FYNNEI. The DNA for the CDR3 is TGTGCCAGCAGTGGGGGGGGTTTGGAGACCCAGTACTTC. It is translated as CASSGGGLETQYF. The full variable domain, its missing parts supplied by reference TRBV2 and TRBJ2-5, is EPEVTQTPSHQVTQMGQEVILRCVPISNHLYFYWYRQILGQKVEFLVSFYNNEISEKSEIFDDQFSVERPDGSNFTLKIRSTKLEDSAMYFCASSGGGLETQYFGPGTRLLVL.

This clone was observed once. This chain connects TRBV27 to TRBJ2-5, with D perhaps TRBD2 (6 bases). This CDR3 has 14 residues. Germline V gene data show CDR1 as MNHEY and CDR2 as SMNVEV (reference sequence). Trimming removed 6 bases from V and 4 bases from J, with 15 bases in between. The CDR3 protein is CASSPMAGRETQYF. CDR3 in DNA: TGTGCCAGCAGCCCCATGGCGGGAAGAGAGACCCAGTACTTC.

The J gene is TRBJ2-5, the V gene TRBV7-2, with 11 bases that match TRBD2. V lost 4 bases, J lost 2 bases, and 12 bases stayed unmatched. This CDR3 is 18 amino acids long. Germline CDR1 is SGHTA and CDR2 is FQGNSA. CDR3: CASSSTSILAGEQETQYF. CDR3 nucleotide sequence: TGTGCCAGCAGCTCCACATCAATACTAGCGGGGGAACAAGAGACCCAGTACTTC.

This clone was counted a few times. The chain employs TRBV18 and TRBJ1-5; TRBD1 is a possible D gene (6 bases). Germline V gene data show CDR1 as KGHSH and CDR2 as LQKENI. The germline V and J ends were trimmed by 6 bases and 5 bases, with 17 bases remaining between them. This CDR3 is 15 amino acids long. CDR3 in DNA: TGTGCCAGCTCGAGGGGAGACAGGCCCGATCAGCCCCAGCATTTT. It yields the protein CASSRGDRPDQPQHF.

This chain links TRBV7-2 with TRBJ2-7, with 7 positions matching TRBD1. Germline CDR1 SGHTA, CDR2 FQGNSA. The CDR3 covers 15 residues. V lost 5 bases and J lost 3; bases outside the gene matches: 10. The CDR3 DNA reads TGTGCCAGCAGCCCCCGGGACAGTTGGGACTACGAGCAGTACTTC. It encodes CASSPRDSWDYEQYF. Combining the CDR3 with reference TRBV7-2 and TRBJ2-7 gives the whole variable domain GAGVSQSPSNKVTEKGKDVELRCDPISGHTALYWYRQSLGQGLEFLIYFQGNSAPDKSGLPSDRFSAERTGGSVSTLTIQRTQQEDSAVYLCASSPRDSWDYEQYFGPGTRLTVT.

Here the CDR3 DNA reads TGTGCCAGCAGTTTTGGGACTAGCGCGGCCGGCGAGCAGTACTTC. Translating it yields CASSFGTSAAGEQYF. The chain carries TRBV27 and TRBJ2-7, with 10 bases that match TRBD2. This CDR3 has 15 amino acids. V lost 3 bases and J lost 6; bases outside the gene matches: 8. From germline, CDR1 is MNHEY and CDR2 SMNVEV (reference sequence).

The genes are TRBV9 and TRBJ1-6; TRBD1 might be the D (5 bases). V was clipped by 2 bases and J by 9 bases, with 12 bases between them. Germline CDR1 is SGDLS and CDR2 is YYNGEE. CDR3 length equals 14 residues. The CDR3 loop is CASSVGGRFSPLHF. CDR3 in DNA: TGTGCCAGCAGCGTCGGGGGTCGGTTTTCACCCCTCCACTTT.

The rearrangement joins TRBV7-7 to TRBJ2-1; 12 nucleotides line up with TRBD2. The germline V gene has CDR1 SSHAT and CDR2 FNYEAQ (reference sequence). The CDR3 has 15 amino acids. Trimming at V came to 2 bases and at J to 9 bases, leaving 5 bases not matched to a gene. CDR3 protein: CASSLLAGGIGEQFF. The CDR3 DNA reads TGTGCCAGCAGCTTACTAGCGGGGGGGATCGGTGAGCAGTTCTTC. The full variable domain, completed using reference TRBV7-7 and TRBJ2-1, is GAGVSQSPRYKVTKRGQDVTLRCDPISSHATLYWYQQALGQGPEFLTYFNYEAQPDKSGLPSDRFSAERPEGSISTLTIQRTEQRDSAMYRCASSLLAGGIGEQFFGPGTRLTVL.

This chain uses TRBV7-2 with TRBJ1-4; D is unclear. CDR3 size: 13 residues. Germline loops: CDR1 SGHTA, CDR2 FQGNSA. Trimming shortened V by 1 base and J by 4 bases, and 4 bases separated the two germline ends. CDR3 coding DNA: TGTGCCAGCAGCTTAGGACTTAATGAAAAACTGTTTTTT. Its protein is CASSLGLNEKLFF. The full variable domain, completed using reference TRBV7-2 and TRBJ1-4, is GAGVSQSPSNKVTEKGKDVELRCDPISGHTALYWYRQSLGQGLEFLIYFQGNSAPDKSGLPSDRFSAERTGGSVSTLTIQRTQQEDSAVYLCASSLGLNEKLFFGSGTQLSVL.

The CDR3 sequence is CASSAVREGRRTEQYF. DNA of the CDR3: TGTGCCAGCAGCGCCGTTAGGGAGGGACGGCGGACAGAGCAGTACTTC. The rearrangement links TRBV6-2 or TRBV6-3 to TRBJ2-7; 7 bases are a match to TRBD2. Germline trimming cut 6 bases from V and 7 bases from J; bases unmatched to any gene: 18. This CDR3 comprises 16 residues. Germline loops: CDR1 MNHEY, CDR2 SVGEGT.

The chain recombines TRBV7-9 with TRBJ1-2; 9 bases match TRBD1. The CDR3 spans 13 residues. V lost 5 bases to trimming and J lost 3 bases; unmatched junction nucleotides: 1. Germline-derived CDR1 and CDR2 are SEHNR and FQNEAQ (reference sequence). Here the CDR3 reads CASSDRGDYGYTF. For the CDR3, the DNA is TGTGCCAGCAGCGACAGGGGGGACTATGGCTACACCTTC.

CDR3 DNA: TGTGCCAGTAGTAGGGGACAGGGATCGTACCAAGAGACCCAGTACTTC. Translating it yields CASSRGQGSYQETQYF. This chain links TRBV19 with TRBJ2-5; 9 bases agree with TRBD1. The V and J ends lost 4 bases and 0 bases, in that order; junction bases with no gene match: 6. Germline V gene sequence: CDR1 LNHDA, CDR2 SQIVND (reference sequence). This CDR3 has 16 residues. The whole variable domain, remainder taken from reference TRBV19 and TRBJ2-5, is DGGITQSPKYLFRKEGQNVTLSCEQNLNHDAMYWYRQDPGQGLRLIYYSQIVNDFQKGDIAEGYSVSREKKESFPLTVTSAQKNPTAFYLCASSRGQGSYQETQYFGPGTRLLVL.